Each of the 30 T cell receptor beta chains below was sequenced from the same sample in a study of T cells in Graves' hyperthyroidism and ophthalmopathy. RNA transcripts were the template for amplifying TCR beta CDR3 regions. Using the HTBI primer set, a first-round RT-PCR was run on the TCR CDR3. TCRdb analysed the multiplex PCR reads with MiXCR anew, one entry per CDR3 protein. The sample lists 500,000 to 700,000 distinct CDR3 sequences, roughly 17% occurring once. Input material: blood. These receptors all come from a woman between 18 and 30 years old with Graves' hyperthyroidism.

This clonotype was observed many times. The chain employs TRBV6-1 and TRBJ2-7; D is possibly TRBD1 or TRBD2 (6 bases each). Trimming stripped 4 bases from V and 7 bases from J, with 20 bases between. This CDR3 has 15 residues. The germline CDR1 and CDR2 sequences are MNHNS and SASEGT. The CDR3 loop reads CASSVGAGGAEEQYF. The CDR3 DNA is TGTGCCAGCAGTGTGGGGGCCGGGGGCGCGGAGGAGCAGTACTTC.

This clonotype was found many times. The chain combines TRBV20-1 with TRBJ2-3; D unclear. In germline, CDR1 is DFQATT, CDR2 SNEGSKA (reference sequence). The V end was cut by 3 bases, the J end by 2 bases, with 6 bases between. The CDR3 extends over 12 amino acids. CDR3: CSASPVTDTQYF. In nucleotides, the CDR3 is TGCAGTGCTAGTCCCGTCACAGATACGCAGTATTTT.

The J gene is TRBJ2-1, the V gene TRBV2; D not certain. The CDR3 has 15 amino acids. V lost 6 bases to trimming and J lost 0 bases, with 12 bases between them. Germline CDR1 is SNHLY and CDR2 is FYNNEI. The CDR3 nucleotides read TGTGCCAGCAGGGCCACTCATACCTCCTACAATGAGCAGTTCTTC. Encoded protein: CASRATHTSYNEQFF.

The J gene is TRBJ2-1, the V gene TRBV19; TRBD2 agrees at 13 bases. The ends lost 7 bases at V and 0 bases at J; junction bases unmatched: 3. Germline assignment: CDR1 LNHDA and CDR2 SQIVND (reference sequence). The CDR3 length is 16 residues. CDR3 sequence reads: CASTRTSGSSYNEQFF. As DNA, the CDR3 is TGTGCCAGTACCCGGACTAGCGGGAGCTCCTACAATGAGCAGTTCTTC.

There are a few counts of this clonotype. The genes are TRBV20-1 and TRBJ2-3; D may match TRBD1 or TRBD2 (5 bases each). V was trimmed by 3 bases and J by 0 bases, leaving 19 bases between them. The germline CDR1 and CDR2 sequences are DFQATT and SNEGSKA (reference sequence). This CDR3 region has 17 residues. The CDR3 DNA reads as TGCAGTGCTAGGGGCCCCTGGGACCTATCTAGCACAGATACGCAGTATTTT. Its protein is CSARGPWDLSSTDTQYF.

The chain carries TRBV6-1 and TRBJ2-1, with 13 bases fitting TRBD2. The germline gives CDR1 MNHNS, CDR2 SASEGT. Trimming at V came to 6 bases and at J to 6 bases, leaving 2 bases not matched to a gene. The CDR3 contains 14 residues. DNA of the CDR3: TGTGCCAGCAGGTGGACTAGCGGGAGCAATGAGCAGTTCTTC. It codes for CASRWTSGSNEQFF.

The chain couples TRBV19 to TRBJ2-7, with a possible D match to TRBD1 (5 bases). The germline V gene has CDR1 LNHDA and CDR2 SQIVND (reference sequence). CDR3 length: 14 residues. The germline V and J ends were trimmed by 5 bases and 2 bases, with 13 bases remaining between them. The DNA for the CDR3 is TGTGCCAGTAGTCCTATCGGACAAGCCTACGAGCAGTACTTC. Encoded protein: CASSPIGQAYEQYF. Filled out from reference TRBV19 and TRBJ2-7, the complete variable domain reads DGGITQSPKYLFRKEGQNVTLSCEQNLNHDAMYWYRQDPGQGLRLIYYSQIVNDFQKGDIAEGYSVSREKKESFPLTVTSAQKNPTAFYLCASSPIGQAYEQYFGPGTRLTVT.

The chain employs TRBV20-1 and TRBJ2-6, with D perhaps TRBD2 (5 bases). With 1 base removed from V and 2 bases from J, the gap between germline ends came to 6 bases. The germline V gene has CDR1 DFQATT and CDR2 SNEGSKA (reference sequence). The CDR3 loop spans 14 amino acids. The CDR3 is CSARAGAGANVLTF. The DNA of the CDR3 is TGCAGTGCTAGAGCCGGGGCTGGGGCCAACGTCCTGACTTTC.

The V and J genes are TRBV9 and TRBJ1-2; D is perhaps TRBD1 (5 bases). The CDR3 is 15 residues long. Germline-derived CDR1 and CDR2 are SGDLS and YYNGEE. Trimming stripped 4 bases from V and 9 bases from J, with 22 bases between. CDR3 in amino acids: CASSPSSGHERSYTF. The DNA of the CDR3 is TGTGCCAGCAGCCCCAGTTCGGGGCACGAGAGGAGCTACACCTTC.

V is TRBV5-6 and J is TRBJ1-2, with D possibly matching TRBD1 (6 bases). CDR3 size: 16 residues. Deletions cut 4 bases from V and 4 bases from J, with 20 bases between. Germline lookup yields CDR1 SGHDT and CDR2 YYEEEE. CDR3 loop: CASSRGGGYISYGYTF. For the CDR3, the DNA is TGTGCCAGCAGCCGTGGGGGCGGGTATATCAGCTATGGCTACACCTTC.

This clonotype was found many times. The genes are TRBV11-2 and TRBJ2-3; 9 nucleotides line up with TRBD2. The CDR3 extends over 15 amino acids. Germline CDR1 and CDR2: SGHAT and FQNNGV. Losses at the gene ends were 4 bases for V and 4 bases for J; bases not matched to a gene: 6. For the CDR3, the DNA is TGTGCCAGCAGCTCTTTTCTAGCGGGGTCAGATACGCAGTATTTT. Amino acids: CASSSFLAGSDTQYF.

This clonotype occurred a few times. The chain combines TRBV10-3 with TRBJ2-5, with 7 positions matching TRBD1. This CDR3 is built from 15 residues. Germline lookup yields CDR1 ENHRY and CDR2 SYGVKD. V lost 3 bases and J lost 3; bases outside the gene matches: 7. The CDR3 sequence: CAISDVLGTEETQYF. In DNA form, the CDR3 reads TGTGCCATCAGTGATGTGTTAGGGACAGAAGAGACCCAGTACTTC.

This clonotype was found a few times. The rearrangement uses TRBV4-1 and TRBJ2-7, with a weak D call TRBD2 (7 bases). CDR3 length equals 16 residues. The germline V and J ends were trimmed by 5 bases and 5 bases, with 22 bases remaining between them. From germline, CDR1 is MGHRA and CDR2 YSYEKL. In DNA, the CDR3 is TGCGCCAGCAGCTACAGTGGTACCGGGGGGCTGAACGAGCAGTACTTC. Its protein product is CASSYSGTGGLNEQYF.

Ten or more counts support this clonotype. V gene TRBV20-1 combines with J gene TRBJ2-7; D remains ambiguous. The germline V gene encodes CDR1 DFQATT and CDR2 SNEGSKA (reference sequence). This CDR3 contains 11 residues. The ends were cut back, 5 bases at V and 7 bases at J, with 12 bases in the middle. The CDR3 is CSAFWTAEQYF. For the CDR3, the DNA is TGCAGTGCTTTCTGGACGGCAGAGCAGTACTTC.

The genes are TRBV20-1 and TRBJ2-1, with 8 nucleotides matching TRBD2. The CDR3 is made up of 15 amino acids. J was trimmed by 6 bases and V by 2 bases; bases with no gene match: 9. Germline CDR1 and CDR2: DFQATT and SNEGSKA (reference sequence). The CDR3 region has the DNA TGCAGTGCTAGAACCAGCGGGAGTAGTGGCAATGAGCAGTTCTTC. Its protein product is CSARTSGSSGNEQFF.

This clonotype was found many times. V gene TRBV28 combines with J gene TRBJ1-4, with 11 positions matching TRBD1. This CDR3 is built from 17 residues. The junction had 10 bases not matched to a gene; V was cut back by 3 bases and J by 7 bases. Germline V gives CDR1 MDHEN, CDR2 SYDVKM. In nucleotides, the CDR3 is TGTGCCAGCAGTTTTCCCGGACAGGGGGCGCAGGGTGAAAAACTGTTTTTT. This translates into CASSFPGQGAQGEKLFF.

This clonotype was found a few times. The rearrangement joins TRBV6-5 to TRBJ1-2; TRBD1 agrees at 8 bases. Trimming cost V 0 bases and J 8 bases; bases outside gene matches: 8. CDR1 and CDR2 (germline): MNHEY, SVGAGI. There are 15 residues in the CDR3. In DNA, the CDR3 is TGTGCCAGCAGTTACTCGGCAGGGGGCAGGGAGGGCTACACCTTC. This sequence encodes CASSYSAGGREGYTF.

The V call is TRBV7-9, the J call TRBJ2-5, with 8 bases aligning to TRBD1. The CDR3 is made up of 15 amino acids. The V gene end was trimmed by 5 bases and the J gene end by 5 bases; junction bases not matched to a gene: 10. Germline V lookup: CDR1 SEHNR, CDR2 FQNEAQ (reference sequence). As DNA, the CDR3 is TGTGCCAGCAGCCCACGGACAGGGAATTTGGAGACCCAGTACTTC. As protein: CASSPRTGNLETQYF.

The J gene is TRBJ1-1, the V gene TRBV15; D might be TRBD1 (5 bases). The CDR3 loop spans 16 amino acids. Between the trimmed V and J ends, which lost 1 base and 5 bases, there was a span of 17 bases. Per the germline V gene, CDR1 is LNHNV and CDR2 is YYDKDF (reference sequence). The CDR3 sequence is CATSRGQGTGKTEAFF. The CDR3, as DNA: TGTGCCACCAGCAGAGGTCAGGGTACGGGAAAAACTGAAGCTTTCTTT.

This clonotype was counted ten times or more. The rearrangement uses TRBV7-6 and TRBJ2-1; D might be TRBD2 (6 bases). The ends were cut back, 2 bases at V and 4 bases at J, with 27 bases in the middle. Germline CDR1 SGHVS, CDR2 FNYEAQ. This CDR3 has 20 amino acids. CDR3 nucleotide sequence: TGTGCCAGCAGCTTACTCCCGCCTAGGAGGGTCGGAGGTGGATACAATGAGCAGTTCTTC. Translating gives CASSLLPPRRVGGGYNEQFF.

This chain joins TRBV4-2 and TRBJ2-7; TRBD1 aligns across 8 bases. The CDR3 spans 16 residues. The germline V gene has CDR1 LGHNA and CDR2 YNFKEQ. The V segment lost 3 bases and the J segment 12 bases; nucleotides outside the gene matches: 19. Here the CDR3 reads CASSHQGGTGVSQPYF. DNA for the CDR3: TGTGCCAGCAGCCACCAAGGAGGGACAGGAGTTAGTCAGCCGTACTTC.

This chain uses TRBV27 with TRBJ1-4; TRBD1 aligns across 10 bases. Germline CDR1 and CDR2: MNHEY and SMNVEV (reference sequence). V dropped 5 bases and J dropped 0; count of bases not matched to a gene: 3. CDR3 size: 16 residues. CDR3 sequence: CASSGDRGTTNEKLFF. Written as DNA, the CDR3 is TGTGCCAGCAGTGGGGACAGGGGAACAACTAATGAAAAACTGTTTTTT.

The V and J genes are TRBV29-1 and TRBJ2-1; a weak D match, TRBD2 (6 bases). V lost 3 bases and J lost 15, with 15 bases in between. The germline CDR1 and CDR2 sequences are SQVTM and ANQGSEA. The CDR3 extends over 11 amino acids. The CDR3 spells CSVESGTLRFF. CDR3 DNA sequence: TGCAGCGTTGAGTCCGGGACTCTCCGGTTCTTC.

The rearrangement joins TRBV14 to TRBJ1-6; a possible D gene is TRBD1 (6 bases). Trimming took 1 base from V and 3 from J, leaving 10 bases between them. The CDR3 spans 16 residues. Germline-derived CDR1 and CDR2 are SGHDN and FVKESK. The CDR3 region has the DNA TGTGCCAGCAGCCAAGCAGGGGCGCGCTATAATTCACCCCTCCACTTT. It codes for CASSQAGARYNSPLHF.

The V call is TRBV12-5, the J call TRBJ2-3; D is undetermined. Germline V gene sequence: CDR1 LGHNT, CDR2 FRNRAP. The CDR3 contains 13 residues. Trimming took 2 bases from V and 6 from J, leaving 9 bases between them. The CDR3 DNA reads TGTGCTAGTGGTTTGTCCTCATTGGATACGCAGTATTTT. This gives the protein CASGLSSLDTQYF.

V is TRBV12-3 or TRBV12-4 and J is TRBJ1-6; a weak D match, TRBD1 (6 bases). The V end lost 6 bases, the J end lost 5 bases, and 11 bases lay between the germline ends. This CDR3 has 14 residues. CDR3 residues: CASRADRNNSPLHF. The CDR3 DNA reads TGTGCCAGCAGAGCAGACAGGAATAATTCACCCCTCCACTTT.

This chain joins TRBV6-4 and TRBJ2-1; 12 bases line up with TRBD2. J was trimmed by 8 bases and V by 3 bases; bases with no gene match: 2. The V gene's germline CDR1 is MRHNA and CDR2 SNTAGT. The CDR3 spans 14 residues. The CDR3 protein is CASSELAGGYEQFF. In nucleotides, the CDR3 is TGTGCCAGCAGTGAACTAGCGGGAGGCTATGAGCAGTTCTTC.

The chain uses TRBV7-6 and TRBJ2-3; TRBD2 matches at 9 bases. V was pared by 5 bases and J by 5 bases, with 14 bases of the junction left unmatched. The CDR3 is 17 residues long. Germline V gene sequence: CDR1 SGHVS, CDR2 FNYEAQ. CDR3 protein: CASSLLYRGGVEDTQYF. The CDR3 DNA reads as TGTGCCAGCAGCCTCCTTTACCGCGGGGGGGTCGAAGATACGCAGTATTTT.

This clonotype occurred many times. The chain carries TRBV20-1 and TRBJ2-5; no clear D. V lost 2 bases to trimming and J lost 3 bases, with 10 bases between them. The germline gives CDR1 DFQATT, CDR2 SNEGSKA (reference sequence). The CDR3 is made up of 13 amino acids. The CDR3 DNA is TGCAGTGCTAGACCGGCCGGCAAAGAGACCCAGTACTTC. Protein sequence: CSARPAGKETQYF.

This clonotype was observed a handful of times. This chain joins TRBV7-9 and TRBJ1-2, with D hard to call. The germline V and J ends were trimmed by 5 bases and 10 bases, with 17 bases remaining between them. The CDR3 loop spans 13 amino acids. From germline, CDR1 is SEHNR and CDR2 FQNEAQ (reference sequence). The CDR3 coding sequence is TGTGCCAGCAGCCAGGACGGCCCCTACGACTACACCTTC. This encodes CASSQDGPYDYTF.